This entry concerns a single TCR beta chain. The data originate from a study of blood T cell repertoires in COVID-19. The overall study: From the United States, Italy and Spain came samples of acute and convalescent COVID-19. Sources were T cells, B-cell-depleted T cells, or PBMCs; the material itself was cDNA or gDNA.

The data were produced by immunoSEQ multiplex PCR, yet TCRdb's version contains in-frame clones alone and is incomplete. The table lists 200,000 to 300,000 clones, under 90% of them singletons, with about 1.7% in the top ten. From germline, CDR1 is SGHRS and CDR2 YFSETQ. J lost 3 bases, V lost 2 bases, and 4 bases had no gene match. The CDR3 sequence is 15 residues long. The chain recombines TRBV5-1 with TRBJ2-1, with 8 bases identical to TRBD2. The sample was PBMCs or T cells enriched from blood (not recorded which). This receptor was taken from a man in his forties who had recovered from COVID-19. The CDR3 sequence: CASSLAGEIYNEQFF. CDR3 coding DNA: TGCGCCAGCAGCTTAGCGGGAGAAATCTACAATGAGCAGTTCTTC.